This T cell receptor beta chain was identified during a study of T cells after yellow fever vaccination. Overall study context: Fractions with few cells were prepared using SMART-Seq v4 Ultra Low Input.

TCRdb ran MiXCR on the 5' RACE reads and lists one entry per CDR3 protein. In the table there are a few hundred thousand distinct CDR3 sequences, 15% to 20% of which are singletons. Details on this clonotype: What it recognizes is unknown.

Germline CDR1 SGHTA, CDR2 FQGTGA. The germline V and J ends were trimmed by 1 base and 6 bases, with 10 bases remaining between them. The length of the CDR3 is 14 residues. Study-wide results and limits: Post-booster reappearance was seen for most primary-vaccination clones (around 96% CD4, around 88% CD8).

The receptor comes from a man between 18 and 29 years old who received the YFV17D yellow fever vaccine. The sample consisted of PBMCs, taken before the yellow fever booster vaccination. The chain joins TRBV7-3 to TRBJ2-1; D is undetermined. The CDR3 spells CASSLNADSNEQFF. CDR3 DNA sequence: TGTGCCAGCAGCTTAAATGCAGATAGCAATGAGCAGTTCTTC.